This T cell receptor (beta chain) was retrieved from a study of T cell responses to AZD1222 COVID-19 vaccine. In the study overall: Some second doses came at about 4 weeks and others at about 12 weeks; these were pooled. General study findings and limits: After two AZD1222 doses, spike-specific TCR breadth and depth rose versus day 0. White British people made up most donors, females outnumbered males, and clonal diversity was possibly underestimated.

Clones were sequenced by immunoSEQ multiplex PCR, and TCRdb holds only the in-frame ones, with some missing. This table has about 130,000 clones, 91% appearing once. This clone was seen a few times. No antigen is known for it. The CDR3 is 13 residues long. The germline V gene has CDR1 KGHSH and CDR2 LQKENI. Trimming removed 4 bases at V and 8 bases at J, with 14 bases between. V is TRBV18 and J is TRBJ1-2, with D tentatively TRBD1 (5 bases). Here the sequenced sample was peripheral blood, taken on day 0 of AZD1222 vaccination. The clonotype originates from an adult in good health. This CDR3 reads CASSRSDTRGYTF. As DNA, the CDR3 is TGTGCCAGCTCACGGTCGGACACGCGGGGCTACACCTTC.